The 4 T cell receptor beta chains below come from one sample, sequenced in a study of beta chain features in type 1 diabetes. As every portion of the isolated RNA was reverse transcribed, the sequencing read expressed TCRB transcripts. Libraries were prepared by immunoSEQ multiplex PCR; TCRdb keeps only in-frame clonotypes and omits some of them. The repertoire has a few hundred thousand clones, approximately 10% of them found once; the top ten carry around 0.015%. Material: naive CD4+ T cells from blood. The receptors stem from a woman aged 25 to 39 in good health.

The genes are TRBV29-1 and TRBJ2-1; perhaps TRBD2 as D (6 bases). Trimming cost V 5 bases and J 8 bases, with 13 bases left between them. Germline CDR1 and CDR2: SQVTM and ANQGSEA. This CDR3 comprises 12 residues. The chain's CDR3 is CSVRGGNDEQFF. The DNA for the CDR3 is TGCAGCGTTAGAGGCGGGAACGATGAGCAGTTCTTC.

This clone has only a few counts. The chain uses TRBV5-6 and TRBJ2-1; 12 nucleotides agree with TRBD2. The CDR3 covers 15 residues. The trim removed 3 bases at V and 7 bases at J, leaving 5 bases unmatched. Germline V gene sequence: CDR1 SGHDT, CDR2 YYEEEE. In DNA, the CDR3 is TGTGCCAGCAGCTCCCTAGCGGGAGGGATTAATGAGCAGTTCTTC. Its translation is CASSSLAGGINEQFF. The full variable domain, rest sourced from reference TRBV5-6 and TRBJ2-1, is DAGVTQSPTHLIKTRGQQVTLRCSPKSGHDTVSWYQQALGQGPQFIFQYYEEEERQRGNFPDRFSGHQFPNYSSELNVNALLLGDSALYLCASSSLAGGINEQFFGPGTRLTVL.

This clone appeared a few times. V usage is TRBV2 and J usage is TRBJ2-7, with 9 bases identical to TRBD1. J gave up 6 bases and V 6 bases, and 12 bases lay outside the gene matches. This CDR3 has 15 amino acids. In germline, CDR1 is SNHLY, CDR2 FYNNEI. The CDR3 DNA is TGTGCCAGCAGGGACCGGGACAGGGAGAAGGGCGAGCAGTACTTC. Protein: CASRDRDREKGEQYF.

Only a few counts were recorded for this clone. This chain links TRBV5-1 with TRBJ2-6, with TRBD1 identical over 10 bases. The CDR3 runs to 18 residues. The germline gives CDR1 SGHRS, CDR2 YFSETQ. The V gene end was trimmed by 2 bases and the J gene end by 2 bases; junction bases not matched to a gene: 7. The CDR3 here is CASSFRRQGAAGANVLTF. For the CDR3, the DNA is TGCGCCAGCAGCTTTAGGAGACAGGGGGCTGCTGGGGCCAACGTCCTGACTTTC.